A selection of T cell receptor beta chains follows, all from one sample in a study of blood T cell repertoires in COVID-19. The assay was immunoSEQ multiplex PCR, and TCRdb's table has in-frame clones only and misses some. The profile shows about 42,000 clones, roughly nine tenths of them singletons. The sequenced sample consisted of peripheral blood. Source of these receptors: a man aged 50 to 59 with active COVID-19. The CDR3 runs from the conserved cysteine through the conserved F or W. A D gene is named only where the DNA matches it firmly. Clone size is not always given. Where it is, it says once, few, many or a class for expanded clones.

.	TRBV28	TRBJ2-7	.	TGTGCCAGCAGTGTAGGCAGGGCTACCACGGTCGAGCAGTACTTC	CASSVGRATTVEQYF
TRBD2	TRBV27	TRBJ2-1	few	TGTGCCAGCAGTTTGATATGGGGCGGGAGGTCCACGTCCAACAATGAGCAGTTCTTC	CASSLIWGGRSTSNNEQFF
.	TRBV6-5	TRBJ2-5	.	TGTGCCAGCAGTTACTCTAACTTCCAAGAGACCCAGTACTTC	CASSYSNFQETQYF
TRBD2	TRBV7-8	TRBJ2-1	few	TGTGCCAGCAGCTTCCCTAGCGGCCACAATGAGCAGTTCTTC	CASSFPSGHNEQFF
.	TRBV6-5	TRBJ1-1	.	TGTGCCAGCAGCAGAGGGGACACCAGAAAAAGTGAAGCTTTCTTT	CASSRGDTRKSEAFF
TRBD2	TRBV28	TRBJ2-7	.	TGTGCCAGCAGCCCGACTAGCGGATATACCTACGAGCAGTACTTC	CASSPTSGYTYEQYF
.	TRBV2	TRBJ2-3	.	TGTGCCAGCAGTGACCTGCTTCGGGATACGCAGTATTTT	CASSDLLRDTQYF
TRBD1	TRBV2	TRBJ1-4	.	TGTGCCAGCAGCACAGGGGACCATGAAAAACTGTTTTTT	CASSTGDHEKLFF
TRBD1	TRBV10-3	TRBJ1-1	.	TGTGCCATCAGTAGACAGGGGGCCGAAGCTTTCTTT	CAISRQGAEAFF
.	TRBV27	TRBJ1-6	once	TGTGCCAGCAGTTTAGGTTATCAGAATTCACCCCTCCACTTT	CASSLGYQNSPLHF
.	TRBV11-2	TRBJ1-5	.	TGTGCCAGCAGCGCAGCCGGGACACCCAATCAGCCCCAGCATTTT	CASSAAGTPNQPQHF
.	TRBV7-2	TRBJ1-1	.	TGTGCCAGCAGCTTAGGGATGGGACACAACACTGAAGCTTTCTTT	CASSLGMGHNTEAFF
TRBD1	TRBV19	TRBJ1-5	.	TGTGCCAGTAGTATAGAGGCCAGGGGGACGCGCAGTCAGCCCCAGCATTTT	CASSIEARGTRSQPQHF
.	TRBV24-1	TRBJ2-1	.	TGTGCCACCAGTGATTTACCCAGGGCGGCAGGCGATGAGCAGTTCTTC	CATSDLPRAAGDEQFF
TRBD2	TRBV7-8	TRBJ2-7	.	TGTGCCAGCAGCCCCGGGACTAGCGGGACTACCTACGAGCAGTACTTC	CASSPGTSGTTYEQYF
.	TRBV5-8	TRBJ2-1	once	TGTGCCAGCAGCTGGGGGCTCTCCTACAATGAGCAGTTCTTC	CASSWGLSYNEQFF
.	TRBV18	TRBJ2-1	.	TGTGCCAGCTCCCGGACAGTTTTTGAGCAGTTCTTC	CASSRTVFEQFF
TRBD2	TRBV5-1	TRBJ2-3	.	TGCGCCAGCAGCTTTACCAGCGGGAGAACAGATACGCAGTATTTT	CASSFTSGRTDTQYF
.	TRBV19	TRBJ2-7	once	TGTGCCAGTAGTAAAGGGGCCCACGAGCAGTACTTC	CASSKGAHEQYF
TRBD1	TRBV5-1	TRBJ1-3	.	TGCGCCAGCAGCTGGGGACAGAGAACCTCTGGAAACACCATATATTTT	CASSWGQRTSGNTIYF
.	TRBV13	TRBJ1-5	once	TGTGCCAGCACCGTGGGGGGTCAGCCCCAGCATTTT	CASTVGGQPQHF
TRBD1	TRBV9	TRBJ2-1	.	TGTGCCAGCAGTCTAACAGGGGTTCTTAACAATGAGCAGTTCTTC	CASSLTGVLNNEQFF
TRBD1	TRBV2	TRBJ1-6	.	TGTGCCAGCAGTTCCAGACAGGGAGGAAATTCACCCCTCCACTTT	CASSSRQGGNSPLHF
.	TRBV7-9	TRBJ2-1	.	TGTGCCAGCGGAGGACGCGAAATTGACAATGAGCAGTTCTTC	CASGGREIDNEQFF
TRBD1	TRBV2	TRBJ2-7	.	TGTGCCACCGCCCCGGGACAGGGATTCGGGGGGCAGTACTTC	CATAPGQGFGGQYF
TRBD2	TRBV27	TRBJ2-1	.	TGTGCCAGCAGTACTAGCGGACCCCGGATCTTTAATGAGCAGTTCTTC	CASSTSGPRIFNEQFF
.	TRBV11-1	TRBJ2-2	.	TGTGCCAGCAGCTCCACAGGCGTCACCGGGGAGCTGTTTTTT	CASSSTGVTGELFF
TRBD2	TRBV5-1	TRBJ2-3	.	TGCGCCAGCAGCTTGGGGGTGGCGGGGGATCTCACAGATACGCAGTATTTT	CASSLGVAGDLTDTQYF
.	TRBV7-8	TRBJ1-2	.	TGTGCCAGCAGCTTAACATCAGGTGACGGCTACACCTTC	CASSLTSGDGYTF
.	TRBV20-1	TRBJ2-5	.	TGCAGTGCTCAGGTGGAGACCCAGTACTTC	CSAQVETQYF
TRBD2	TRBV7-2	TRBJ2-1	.	TGTGCCAGCAGCTTAGACACTAGCGGGAGGGCCTCCTACAATGAGCAGTTCTTC	CASSLDTSGRASYNEQFF
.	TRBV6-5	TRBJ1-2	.	TGTGCCAGCAGTTTCAGACAGAGCGATGGCTACACCTTC	CASSFRQSDGYTF
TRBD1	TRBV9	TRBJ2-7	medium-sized	TGTGCCAGCAGCGTAGGCCCAAAACAGGGGGCGAGGGAGCAGTACTTC	CASSVGPKQGAREQYF
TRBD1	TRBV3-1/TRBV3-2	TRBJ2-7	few	TGTGCCAGCAGCCAACGACCGGGACAGGGCTCCTACGAGCAGTACTTC	CASSQRPGQGSYEQYF
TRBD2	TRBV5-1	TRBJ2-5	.	TGCGCCAGCAGCTTGGGCGGGAGGAGCGAGACCCAGTACTTC	CASSLGGRSETQYF
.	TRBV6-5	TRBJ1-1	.	TGTGCCAGTCGGACGGGGGGCGGCACCACTGAAGCTTTCTTT	CASRTGGGTTEAFF
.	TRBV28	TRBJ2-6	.	TGTGCCAGCAGTTTCGGGGGGGCCAACGTCCTGACTTTC	CASSFGGANVLTF
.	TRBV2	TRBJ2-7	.	TGTGCCAGCAGTGAAGACCAGGACTTCAGCTCCTACGAGCAGTACTTC	CASSEDQDFSSYEQYF